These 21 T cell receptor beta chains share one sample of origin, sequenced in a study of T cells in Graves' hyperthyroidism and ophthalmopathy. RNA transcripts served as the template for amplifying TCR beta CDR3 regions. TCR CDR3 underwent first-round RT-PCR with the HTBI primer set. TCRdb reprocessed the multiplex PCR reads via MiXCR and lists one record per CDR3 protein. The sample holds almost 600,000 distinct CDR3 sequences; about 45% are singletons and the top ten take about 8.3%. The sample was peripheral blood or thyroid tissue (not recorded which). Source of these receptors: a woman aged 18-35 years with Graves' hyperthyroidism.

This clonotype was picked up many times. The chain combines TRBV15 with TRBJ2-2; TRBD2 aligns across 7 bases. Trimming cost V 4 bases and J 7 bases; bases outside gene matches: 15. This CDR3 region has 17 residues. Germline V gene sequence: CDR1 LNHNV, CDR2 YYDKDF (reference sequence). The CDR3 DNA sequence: TGTGCCACCAGCAAGGGAGGGCTGCGCGGGAGTGGCGGGGAGCTGTTTTTT. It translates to CATSKGGLRGSGGELFF.

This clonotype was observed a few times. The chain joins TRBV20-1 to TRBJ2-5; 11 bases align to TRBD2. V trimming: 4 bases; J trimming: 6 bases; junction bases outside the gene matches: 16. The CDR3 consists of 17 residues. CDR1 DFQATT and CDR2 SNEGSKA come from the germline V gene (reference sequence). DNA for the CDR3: TGCAGTGCTACAAGCCGCTTCCTACTAGCGGGAGATAAGACCCAGTACTTC. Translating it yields CSATSRFLLAGDKTQYF.

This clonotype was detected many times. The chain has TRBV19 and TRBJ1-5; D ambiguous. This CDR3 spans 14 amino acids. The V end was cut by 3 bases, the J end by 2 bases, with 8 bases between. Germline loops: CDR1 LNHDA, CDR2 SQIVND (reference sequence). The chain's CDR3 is CASSIDFRNQPQHF. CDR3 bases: TGTGCCAGTAGTATCGACTTCCGCAATCAGCCCCAGCATTTT.

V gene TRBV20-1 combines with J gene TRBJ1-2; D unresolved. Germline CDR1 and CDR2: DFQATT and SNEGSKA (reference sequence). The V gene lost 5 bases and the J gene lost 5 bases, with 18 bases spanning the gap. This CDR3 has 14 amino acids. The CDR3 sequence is CSAPRPEGAYGYTF. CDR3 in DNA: TGCAGTGCTCCTAGACCGGAGGGCGCGTATGGCTACACCTTC.

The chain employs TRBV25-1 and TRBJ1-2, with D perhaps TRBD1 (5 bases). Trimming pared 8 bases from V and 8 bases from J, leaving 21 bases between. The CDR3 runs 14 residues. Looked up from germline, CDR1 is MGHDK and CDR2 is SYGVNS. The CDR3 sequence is CASCGGVGTIGYTF. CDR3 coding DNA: TGTGCCAGCTGTGGAGGGGTCGGGACTATCGGCTACACCTTC.

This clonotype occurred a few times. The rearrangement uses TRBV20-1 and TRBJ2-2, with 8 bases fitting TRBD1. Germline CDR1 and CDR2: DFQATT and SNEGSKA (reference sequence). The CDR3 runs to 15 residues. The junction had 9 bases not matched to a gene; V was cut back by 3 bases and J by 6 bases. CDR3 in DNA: TGCAGTGCTAGCCCCGGACAGGGCGGGCCCGGGGAGCTGTTTTTT. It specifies CSASPGQGGPGELFF.

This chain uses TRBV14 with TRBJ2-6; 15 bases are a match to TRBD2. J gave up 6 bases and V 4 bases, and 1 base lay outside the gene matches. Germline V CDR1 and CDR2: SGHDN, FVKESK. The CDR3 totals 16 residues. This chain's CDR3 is CASSRTSGRVANVLTF. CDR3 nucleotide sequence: TGTGCCAGCAGCCGGACTAGCGGGAGGGTGGCCAACGTCCTGACTTTC.

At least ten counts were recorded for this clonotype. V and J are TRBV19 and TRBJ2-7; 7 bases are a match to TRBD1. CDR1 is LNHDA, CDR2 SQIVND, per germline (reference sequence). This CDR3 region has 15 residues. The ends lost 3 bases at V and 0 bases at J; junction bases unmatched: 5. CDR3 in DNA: TGTGCCAGTAGTATTTCTACAGGGGACTCCTACGAGCAGTACTTC. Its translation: CASSISTGDSYEQYF.

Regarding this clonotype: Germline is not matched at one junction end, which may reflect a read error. CDR3 DNA sequence: TGTGCCAGCAGCTTAGATCGAGACAGCTATTTT. As protein: CASSLDRDSYF. This chain uses TRBV7-9 with TRBJ1-5; TRBD1 is a possible D gene (5 bases). This CDR3 comprises 11 residues. CDR1 SEHNR and CDR2 FQNEAQ come from the germline V gene (reference sequence).

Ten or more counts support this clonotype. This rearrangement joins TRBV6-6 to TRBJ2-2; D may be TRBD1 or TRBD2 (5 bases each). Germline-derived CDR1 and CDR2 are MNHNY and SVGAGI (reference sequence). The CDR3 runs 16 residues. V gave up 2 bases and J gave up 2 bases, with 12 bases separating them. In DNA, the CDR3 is TGTGCCAGCAGTTACGGGGGTCATGTAAACACCGGGGAGCTGTTTTTT. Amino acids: CASSYGGHVNTGELFF.

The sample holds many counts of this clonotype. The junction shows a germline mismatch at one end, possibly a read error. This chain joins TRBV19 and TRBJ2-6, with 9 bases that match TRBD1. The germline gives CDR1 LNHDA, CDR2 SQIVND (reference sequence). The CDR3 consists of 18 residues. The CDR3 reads CASSIAGTGSSGADVLTF. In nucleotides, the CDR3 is TGTGCCAGTAGTATAGCCGGGACAGGGAGCTCTGGGGCCGACGTCCTGACTTTC.

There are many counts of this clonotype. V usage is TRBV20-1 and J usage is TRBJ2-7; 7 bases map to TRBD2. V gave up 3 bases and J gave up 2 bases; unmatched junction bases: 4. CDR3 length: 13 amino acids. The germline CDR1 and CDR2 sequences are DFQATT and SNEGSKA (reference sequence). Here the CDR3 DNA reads TGCAGTGCTAGGACTAGCAGCCCCTACGAGCAGTACTTC. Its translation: CSARTSSPYEQYF.

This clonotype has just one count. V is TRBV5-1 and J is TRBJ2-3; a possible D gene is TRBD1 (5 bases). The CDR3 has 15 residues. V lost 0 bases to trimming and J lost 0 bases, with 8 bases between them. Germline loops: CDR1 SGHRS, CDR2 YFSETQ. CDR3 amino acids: CASSLGGQSTDTQYF. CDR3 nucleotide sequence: TGCGCCAGCAGCTTGGGGGGCCAGAGCACAGATACGCAGTATTTT. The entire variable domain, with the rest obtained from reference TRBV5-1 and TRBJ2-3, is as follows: KAGVTQTPRYLIKTRGQQVTLSCSPISGHRSVSWYQQTPGQGLQFLFEYFSETQRNKGNFPGRFSGRQFSNSRSEMNVSTLELGDSALYLCASSLGGQSTDTQYFGPGTRLTVL.

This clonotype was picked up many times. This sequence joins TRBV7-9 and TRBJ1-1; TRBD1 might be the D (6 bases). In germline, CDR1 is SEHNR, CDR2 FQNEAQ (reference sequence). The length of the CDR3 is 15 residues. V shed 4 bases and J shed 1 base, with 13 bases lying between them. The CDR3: CASSSGRGRNTEAFF. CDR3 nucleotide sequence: TGTGCCAGCAGCTCGGGGAGGGGGAGGAACACTGAAGCTTTCTTT.

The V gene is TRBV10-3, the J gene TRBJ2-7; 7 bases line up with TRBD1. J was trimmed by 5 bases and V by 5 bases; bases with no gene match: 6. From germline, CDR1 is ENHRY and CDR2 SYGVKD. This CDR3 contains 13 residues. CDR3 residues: CAISPRGGDEQYF. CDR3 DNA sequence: TGTGCCATCAGTCCTCGAGGGGGCGACGAGCAGTACTTC.

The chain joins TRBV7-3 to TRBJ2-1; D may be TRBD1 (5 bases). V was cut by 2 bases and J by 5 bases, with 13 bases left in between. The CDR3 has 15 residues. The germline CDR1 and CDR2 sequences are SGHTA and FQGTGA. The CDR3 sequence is CASSLGLGVDNEQFF. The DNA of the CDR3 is TGTGCCAGCAGCTTAGGGCTAGGGGTAGACAATGAGCAGTTCTTC.

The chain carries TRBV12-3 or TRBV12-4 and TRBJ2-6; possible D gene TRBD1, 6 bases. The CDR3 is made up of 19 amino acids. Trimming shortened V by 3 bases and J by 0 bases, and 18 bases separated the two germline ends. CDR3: CASSFIGGDRYSGANVLTF. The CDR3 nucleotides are TGTGCCAGCAGTTTTATCGGAGGAGACAGGTACTCTGGGGCCAACGTCCTGACTTTC.

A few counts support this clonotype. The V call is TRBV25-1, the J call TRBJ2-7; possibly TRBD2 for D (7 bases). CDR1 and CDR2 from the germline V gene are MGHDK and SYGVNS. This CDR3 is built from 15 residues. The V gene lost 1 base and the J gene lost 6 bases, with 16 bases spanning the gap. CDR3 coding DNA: TGTGCCAGCAGTGAATCAGGCGGGGGCTGGGGCGAGCAGTACTTC. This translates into CASSESGGGWGEQYF.

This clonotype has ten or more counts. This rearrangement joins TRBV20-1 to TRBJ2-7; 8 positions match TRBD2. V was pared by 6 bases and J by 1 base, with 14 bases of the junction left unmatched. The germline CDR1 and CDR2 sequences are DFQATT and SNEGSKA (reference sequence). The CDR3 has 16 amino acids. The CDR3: CSAKTILAGVSYEQYF. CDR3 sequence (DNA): TGCAGTGCGAAGACAATCCTAGCGGGTGTTTCCTACGAGCAGTACTTC.

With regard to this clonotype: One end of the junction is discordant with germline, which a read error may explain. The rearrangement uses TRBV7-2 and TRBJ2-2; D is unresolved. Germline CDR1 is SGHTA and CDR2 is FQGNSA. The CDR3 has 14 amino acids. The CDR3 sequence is CVSSFGPTFGELFF. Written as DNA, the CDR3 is TGTGTCAGCAGCTTCGGACCCACCTTTGGGGAGCTGTTTTTT.

CDR3 in DNA: TGTGCCAGCAGTGAAGGGCCGTCGAGTTCACCCCTCCACTTT. Translating gives CASSEGPSSSPLHF. The rearrangement joins TRBV2 to TRBJ1-6; D is ambiguous. This CDR3 contains 14 residues. Germline V CDR1 and CDR2: SNHLY, FYNNEI. Trimming pared 1 base from V and 9 bases from J, leaving 10 bases between.